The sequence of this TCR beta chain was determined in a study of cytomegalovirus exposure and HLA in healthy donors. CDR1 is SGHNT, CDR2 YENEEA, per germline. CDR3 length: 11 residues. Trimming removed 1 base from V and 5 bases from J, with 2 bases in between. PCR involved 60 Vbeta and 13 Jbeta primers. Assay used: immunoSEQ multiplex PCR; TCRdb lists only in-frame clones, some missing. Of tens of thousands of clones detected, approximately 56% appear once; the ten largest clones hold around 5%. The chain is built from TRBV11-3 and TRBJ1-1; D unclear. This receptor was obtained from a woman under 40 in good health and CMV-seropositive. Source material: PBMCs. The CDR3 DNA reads TGTGCCAGCAGCTTAGCTACTGAAGCTTTCTTT. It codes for CASSLATEAFF.